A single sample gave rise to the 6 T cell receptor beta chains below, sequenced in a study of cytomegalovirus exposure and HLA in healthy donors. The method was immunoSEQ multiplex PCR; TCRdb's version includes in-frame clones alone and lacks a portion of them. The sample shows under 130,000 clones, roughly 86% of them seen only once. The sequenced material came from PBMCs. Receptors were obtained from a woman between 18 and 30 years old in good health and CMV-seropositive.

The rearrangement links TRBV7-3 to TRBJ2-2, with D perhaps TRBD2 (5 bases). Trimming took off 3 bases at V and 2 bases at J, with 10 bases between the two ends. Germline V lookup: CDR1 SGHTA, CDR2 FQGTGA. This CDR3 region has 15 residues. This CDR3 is CASSLAGLNTGELFF. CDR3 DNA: TGTGCCAGCAGCTTGGCAGGACTTAACACCGGGGAGCTGTTTTTT.

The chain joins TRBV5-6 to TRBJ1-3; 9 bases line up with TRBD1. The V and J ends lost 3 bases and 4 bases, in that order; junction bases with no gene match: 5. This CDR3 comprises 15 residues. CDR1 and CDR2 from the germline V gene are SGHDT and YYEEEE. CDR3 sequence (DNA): TGTGCCAGCAGCTGGGGGACAGGGACCGGAAACACCATATATTTT. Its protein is CASSWGTGTGNTIYF. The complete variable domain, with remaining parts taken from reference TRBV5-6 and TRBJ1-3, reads DAGVTQSPTHLIKTRGQQVTLRCSPKSGHDTVSWYQQALGQGPQFIFQYYEEEERQRGNFPDRFSGHQFPNYSSELNVNALLLGDSALYLCASSWGTGTGNTIYFGEGSWLTVV.

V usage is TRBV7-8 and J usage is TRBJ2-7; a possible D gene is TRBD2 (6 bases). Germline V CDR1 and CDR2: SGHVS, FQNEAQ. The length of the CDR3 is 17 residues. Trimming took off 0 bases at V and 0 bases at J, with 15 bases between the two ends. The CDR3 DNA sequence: TGTGCCAGCAGCTTAGCCACCGGGACTGCCCTCTCCTACGAGCAGTACTTC. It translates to CASSLATGTALSYEQYF.

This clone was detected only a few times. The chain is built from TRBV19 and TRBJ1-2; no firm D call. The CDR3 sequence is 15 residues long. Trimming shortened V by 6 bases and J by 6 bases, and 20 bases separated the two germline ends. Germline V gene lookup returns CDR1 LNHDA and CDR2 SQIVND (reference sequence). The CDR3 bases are TGTGCCAGTAGCGCGGACCTTCGAGGGAAGGATGGCTACACCTTC. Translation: CASSADLRGKDGYTF.

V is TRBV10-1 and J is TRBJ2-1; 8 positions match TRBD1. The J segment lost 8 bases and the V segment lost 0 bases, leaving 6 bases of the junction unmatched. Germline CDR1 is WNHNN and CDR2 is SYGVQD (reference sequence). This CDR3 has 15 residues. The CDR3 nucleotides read TGCGCCAGCAGTGAGTCTCAGGGGGCTGCGGATGAGCAGTTCTTC. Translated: CASSESQGAADEQFF.

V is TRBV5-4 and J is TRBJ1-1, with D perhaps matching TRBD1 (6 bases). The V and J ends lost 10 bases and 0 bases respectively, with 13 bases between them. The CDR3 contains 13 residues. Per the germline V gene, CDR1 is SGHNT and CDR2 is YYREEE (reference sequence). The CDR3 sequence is CAAGEAMNTEAFF. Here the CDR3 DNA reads TGTGCCGCAGGGGAAGCCATGAACACTGAAGCTTTCTTT.